The T cell receptor (beta chain) under discussion was sequenced for a study of blood T cell repertoires in COVID-19. Across the whole study: Material from acute and convalescent COVID-19 was sourced from the United States, Italy and Spain. In each case, the material was cDNA or gDNA derived from T cells, B-cell-depleted T cells, or PBMCs.

Authors' data handling: Researchers report that nucleated cell counts were estimated from reference gene primer amplification. Some clones are missing from TCRdb's copy, which holds only in-frame ones; the method was immunoSEQ multiplex PCR. The DNA was the basis for D and trimming; V, J and clone size are from that table. Of roughly 250,000 clones listed, roughly 80% are singletons. V lost 1 base and J lost 8, with 17 bases in between. From germline, CDR1 is MGHRA and CDR2 YSYEKL. The CDR3 covers 16 residues. The receptor was derived from a woman aged 40 to 55 with active or convalescent COVID-19. The specimen was peripheral blood. V usage is TRBV4-1 and J usage is TRBJ1-4, with a tentative D call TRBD1 (6 bases). The CDR3 region is CASSQGVGHGGEKLFF. DNA for the CDR3: TGCGCCAGCAGCCAAGGAGTGGGACACGGCGGAGAAAAACTGTTTTTT.